The 30 T cell receptor beta chains listed next were all sequenced from one sample in a study of cytomegalovirus exposure and HLA in healthy donors. 13 Jbeta primers and 60 Vbeta primers were used for the PCR. Sequenced by immunoSEQ multiplex PCR; TCRdb stores in-frame clones only, minus some. Among some 130,000 clones listed, roughly 80% were seen once. Sequenced input: PBMCs. The source of these receptors is a boy aged 10-17 years in good health and CMV-seronegative.

As DNA, the CDR3 is TGTGCCATCAGGGAAAGGCTAGCGGGAGTCTGGGAGCAGTACTTC. Amino acids: CAIRERLAGVWEQYF. The J gene is TRBJ2-7, the V gene TRBV10-3; 10 bases match TRBD2. The CDR3 consists of 15 residues. Germline V lookup: CDR1 ENHRY, CDR2 SYGVKD. J lost 7 bases, V lost 6 bases, and 12 bases had no gene match.

In its sample, this clone was seen a few times. The CDR3: CASTSGSSQETQYF. The CDR3 DNA follows: TGTGCCAGCACTAGCGGGAGCTCCCAAGAGACCCAGTACTTC. The rearrangement links TRBV6-1 to TRBJ2-5; 10 bases are shared with TRBD2. Germline V gene lookup returns CDR1 MNHNS and CDR2 SASEGT. After removal of 7 bases from V and 1 base from J, the junction contained 3 bases not matched to a gene. This CDR3 contains 14 residues.

The chain couples TRBV5-1 to TRBJ2-5, with D unclear. This CDR3 comprises 13 residues. Germline CDR1 is SGHRS and CDR2 is YFSETQ. Trimming pared 0 bases from V and 3 bases from J, leaving 6 bases between. CDR3 sequence reads: CASSLGQEETQYF. DNA of the CDR3: TGCGCCAGCAGCTTGGGTCAGGAAGAGACCCAGTACTTC.

This clone was picked up one time. The chain carries TRBV30 and TRBJ2-1; D gene unclear. Germline CDR1 reads GTSNPN; CDR2 reads SVGIG (reference sequence). The CDR3 runs 14 residues. With 0 bases removed from V and 0 bases from J, the gap between germline ends came to 6 bases. Here the CDR3 reads CAWSVRVSYNEQFF. The CDR3 DNA sequence: TGTGCCTGGAGTGTACGGGTCTCCTACAATGAGCAGTTCTTC.

V and J are TRBV19 and TRBJ2-7, with 11 bases identical to TRBD2. This CDR3 has 15 amino acids. CDR1 LNHDA and CDR2 SQIVND come from the germline V gene (reference sequence). With V trimmed by 5 bases and J by 6 bases, 9 bases remained unmatched. The CDR3 region has the DNA TGTGCCAGTAGTCTAATAACTAGCGGGAGAGCCGAGCAGTACTTC. Amino acid sequence: CASSLITSGRAEQYF. The whole variable domain, filled in from reference TRBV19 and TRBJ2-7, reads DGGITQSPKYLFRKEGQNVTLSCEQNLNHDAMYWYRQDPGQGLRLIYYSQIVNDFQKGDIAEGYSVSREKKESFPLTVTSAQKNPTAFYLCASSLITSGRAEQYFGPGTRLTVT.

This clone was seen a few times. This chain connects TRBV7-9 to TRBJ2-5, with D possibly TRBD2 on 6 matching bases. Germline CDR1 reads SEHNR; CDR2 reads FQNEAQ (reference sequence). V was clipped by 1 base and J by 5 bases, with 11 bases between them. This CDR3 has 14 amino acids. In DNA, the CDR3 is TGTGCCAGCAGCTTAGGTTCGGGGGTGGAGACCCAGTACTTC. Its protein is CASSLGSGVETQYF.

The genes are TRBV7-6 and TRBJ1-2; a weak D match, TRBD1 (5 bases). V dropped 5 bases and J dropped 5 bases, with 24 bases sitting between them. This CDR3 comprises 17 residues. The V gene's germline CDR1 is SGHVS and CDR2 FNYEAQ. This chain's CDR3 is CASSPAGGTGGEYGYTF. In DNA form, the CDR3 reads TGTGCCAGCAGCCCAGCGGGGGGGACGGGAGGTGAATATGGCTACACCTTC.

J is TRBJ1-3 and V is TRBV25-1, with D possibly being TRBD1 (6 bases). Looked up from germline, CDR1 is MGHDK and CDR2 is SYGVNS. Trimming removed 11 bases at V and 0 bases at J, with 11 bases between. CDR3 length: 13 residues. CDR3 nucleotides: TGTGCCTCCCGGACAGACTCTGGAAACACCATATATTTT. This sequence encodes CASRTDSGNTIYF.

The rearrangement joins TRBV25-1 to TRBJ2-1; TRBD2 agrees at 7 bases. Germline loops: CDR1 MGHDK, CDR2 SYGVNS. The ends lost 1 base at V and 3 bases at J; junction bases unmatched: 6. The length of the CDR3 is 16 residues. The CDR3 sequence is CASSEWGGAGYNEQFF. The CDR3 DNA reads as TGTGCCAGCAGTGAATGGGGGGGAGCGGGCTACAATGAGCAGTTCTTC.

CDR3 DNA: TGTGCCAGCGGGGGGGGGCACTACGAGCAGTACTTC. This codes for CASGGGHYEQYF. V is TRBV6-5 and J is TRBJ2-7; possibly TRBD2 for D (7 bases). Trimming removed 8 bases from V and 3 bases from J, with 11 bases in between. Germline values: CDR1 MNHEY, CDR2 SVGAGI. The CDR3 runs 12 residues.

This sequence joins TRBV19 and TRBJ2-1; 8 bases align to TRBD1. V shed 6 bases, J shed 7 bases, and the junction held 8 bases outside the gene matches. From germline, CDR1 is LNHDA and CDR2 SQIVND (reference sequence). CDR3 size: 14 residues. The CDR3 DNA reads TGTGCCAGTAGCCTACAGGGGGACTTGAATGAGCAGTTCTTC. Translated, it gives CASSLQGDLNEQFF. Full variable domain (missing parts from reference TRBV19 and TRBJ2-1): DGGITQSPKYLFRKEGQNVTLSCEQNLNHDAMYWYRQDPGQGLRLIYYSQIVNDFQKGDIAEGYSVSREKKESFPLTVTSAQKNPTAFYLCASSLQGDLNEQFFGPGTRLTVL.

The chain employs TRBV6-6 and TRBJ2-7; 12 bases line up with TRBD2. The J segment lost 5 bases and the V segment lost 7 bases, leaving 9 bases of the junction unmatched. CDR3 length: 15 amino acids. Per the germline V gene, CDR1 is MNHNY and CDR2 is SVGAGI (reference sequence). CDR3 region: CASIPRLAGVNEQYF. DNA for the CDR3: TGTGCCAGCATTCCGAGACTAGCGGGAGTAAACGAGCAGTACTTC.

V and J are TRBV7-2 and TRBJ2-1; a possible D gene is TRBD1 (6 bases). The germline gives CDR1 SGHTA, CDR2 FQGNSA. The CDR3 extends over 16 amino acids. Trimming stripped 5 bases from V and 0 bases from J, with 14 bases between. CDR3 in DNA: TGTGCCAGCAGCCCATGGGACATTTCCTCCTACAATGAGCAGTTCTTC. Translating it yields CASSPWDISSYNEQFF. The complete variable domain, with remaining parts taken from reference TRBV7-2 and TRBJ2-1, reads GAGVSQSPSNKVTEKGKDVELRCDPISGHTALYWYRQSLGQGLEFLIYFQGNSAPDKSGLPSDRFSAERTGGSVSTLTIQRTQQEDSAVYLCASSPWDISSYNEQFFGPGTRLTVL.

This clone was observed once. The CDR3 loop is CASSLSAGGSGNTIYF. As DNA, the CDR3 is TGTGCCAGCAGCTTATCGGCCGGGGGCTCTGGAAACACCATATATTTT. The chain links TRBV7-2 to TRBJ1-3, with D perhaps matching TRBD1 (5 bases). Per the germline V gene, CDR1 is SGHTA and CDR2 is FQGNSA. The CDR3 consists of 16 residues. The ends were cut back, 2 bases at V and 0 bases at J, with 11 bases in the middle.

The rearrangement uses TRBV6-6 and TRBJ2-2; D not resolved. V dropped 2 bases and J dropped 4 bases, with 14 bases sitting between them. CDR1 is MNHNY, CDR2 SVGAGI, per germline (reference sequence). The CDR3 has 16 amino acids. CDR3 sequence reads: CASSYERKSGTGELFF. In DNA form, the CDR3 reads TGTGCCAGCAGTTACGAACGGAAATCGGGCACCGGGGAGCTGTTTTTT.

This clone was seen a few times. This chain connects TRBV5-4 to TRBJ1-1; maybe TRBD1 (6 bases). Trimming stripped 2 bases from V and 0 bases from J, with 14 bases between. Germline V gene data show CDR1 as SGHNT and CDR2 as YYREEE (reference sequence). This CDR3 region has 16 residues. The CDR3 DNA follows: TGTGCCAGCAGCTTACCGGGACAACGATTGAACACTGAAGCTTTCTTT. Residues: CASSLPGQRLNTEAFF.

The chain carries TRBV30 and TRBJ1-4; 9 bases fit TRBD1. CDR1 and CDR2 (germline): GTSNPN, SVGIG (reference sequence). This CDR3 region has 14 residues. J was trimmed by 8 bases and V by 4 bases; bases with no gene match: 8. The CDR3 DNA follows: TGTGCCTGGACCCCCGGGACAGGGCCCGAAAAACTGTTTTTT. The encoded protein is CAWTPGTGPEKLFF.

This chain connects TRBV7-2 to TRBJ2-5, with 7 bases lining up with TRBD2. From germline, CDR1 is SGHTA and CDR2 FQGNSA. Trimming at V came to 4 bases and at J to 5 bases, leaving 7 bases not matched to a gene. The CDR3 has 14 residues. The CDR3: CASSSNLGGETQYF. In DNA, the CDR3 is TGTGCCAGCAGCTCAAACCTGGGAGGGGAGACCCAGTACTTC.

The chain links TRBV7-8 to TRBJ1-1; D gene uncertain. V was trimmed by 3 bases and J by 4 bases, leaving 9 bases between them. The CDR3 runs to 13 residues. Germline V CDR1 and CDR2: SGHVS, FQNEAQ. The CDR3 region is CASSLGQSTEAFF. The CDR3 DNA is TGTGCCAGCAGCTTGGGCCAATCCACTGAAGCTTTCTTT.

The CDR3 sequence is CASSLVPASSYEQYF. The CDR3 nucleotides are TGTGCCAGCAGCTTAGTACCAGCGAGCTCCTACGAGCAGTACTTC. The chain has TRBV7-2 and TRBJ2-7; no firm D call. Germline values: CDR1 SGHTA, CDR2 FQGNSA. The CDR3 has 15 residues. Trimming shortened V by 1 base and J by 0 bases, and 10 bases separated the two germline ends.

J is TRBJ1-5 and V is TRBV10-2; a weak D match, TRBD1 (6 bases). CDR3 size: 16 residues. The germline V gene has CDR1 WSHSY and CDR2 SAAADI. Trimming pared 4 bases from V and 2 bases from J, leaving 15 bases between. The CDR3 DNA reads as TGCGCCAGCAGTGCATCGGGGGGCGTGGGCAATCAGCCCCAGCATTTT. It encodes CASSASGGVGNQPQHF.

The V and J genes are TRBV28 and TRBJ2-1; 7 bases align to TRBD2. J gave up 10 bases and V 5 bases, and 14 bases lay outside the gene matches. Germline CDR1 MDHEN, CDR2 SYDVKM. This CDR3 is built from 15 residues. In nucleotides, the CDR3 is TGTGCCAGCAGTACCGGGACTACTCCCCGGGGGGAGCAGTTCTTC. Its translation is CASSTGTTPRGEQFF.

The chain is built from TRBV6-5 and TRBJ1-1, with no clear D. Trimming removed 8 bases at V and 0 bases at J, with 13 bases between. Germline V lookup: CDR1 MNHEY, CDR2 SVGAGI. The CDR3 is 14 amino acids. CDR3 sequence (DNA): TGTGCCAGCCGTTCGGCGGGCCTGAACACTGAAGCTTTCTTT. It codes for CASRSAGLNTEAFF.

This clone was counted once. This chain joins TRBV15 and TRBJ2-4, with unresolved D. Between the trimmed V and J ends, which lost 0 bases and 5 bases, there was a span of 5 bases. CDR1 and CDR2 from the germline V gene are LNHNV and YYDKDF (reference sequence). This CDR3 comprises 13 residues. CDR3 DNA sequence: TGTGCCACCAGCAGAGAGGCCCAAAACATTCAGTACTTC. It codes for CATSREAQNIQYF.

The CDR3 protein is CASRGQGYGTGELFF. CDR3 nucleotide sequence: TGCGCCAGCAGGGGACAGGGGTATGGCACCGGGGAGCTGTTTTTT. The J gene is TRBJ2-2, the V gene TRBV5-1; 10 nucleotides line up with TRBD1. CDR1 SGHRS and CDR2 YFSETQ come from the germline V gene. The ends lost 5 bases at V and 4 bases at J; junction bases unmatched: 5. This CDR3 is built from 15 residues.

Details on this clone: The germline gene is not matched at one end of the junction; a read error may be the cause. The rearrangement uses TRBV7-2 and TRBJ2-1; 10 nucleotides match TRBD2. CDR1 and CDR2 from the germline V gene are SGHTA and FQGNSA. The CDR3 contains 13 residues. CDR3 bases: TGTGCCAGCAGCCTAGCGGGAGCGCGGAGTGAGTTCTTC. This gives the protein CASSLAGARSEFF.

The chain combines TRBV14 with TRBJ2-7; D perhaps matches TRBD2 (6 bases). The germline V and J ends were trimmed by 0 bases and 6 bases, with 12 bases remaining between them. The CDR3 has 14 amino acids. From germline, CDR1 is SGHDN and CDR2 FVKESK. CDR3 residues: CASSQDPTSPEQYF. The CDR3, as DNA: TGTGCCAGCAGCCAAGATCCTACTAGCCCCGAGCAGTACTTC.

V and J are TRBV4-1 and TRBJ1-1; D unclear. Germline V gene lookup returns CDR1 MGHRA and CDR2 YSYEKL. V was cut by 0 bases and J by 5 bases, with 16 bases left in between. The CDR3 contains 16 residues. CDR3 sequence reads: CASSQDRREGWTEAFF. Here the CDR3 DNA reads TGCGCCAGCAGCCAAGATAGGCGGGAAGGATGGACTGAAGCTTTCTTT.

This clone was recorded once. The junction and the germline gene differ at one end; a read error may be behind it. The genes are TRBV11-2 and TRBJ2-7; TRBD2 aligns across 9 bases. CDR3 size: 16 residues. Germline V gene lookup returns CDR1 SGHAT and CDR2 FQNNGV. The CDR3 is CASSLTGTSPGYGQYF. The CDR3 DNA is TGTGCCAGCAGCTTAACCGGGACTAGCCCTGGTTACGGGCAGTACTTC.

The chain recombines TRBV5-1 with TRBJ2-7; unclear D gene. V lost 4 bases and J 2 bases, leaving 13 bases between the germline ends. Germline lookup yields CDR1 SGHRS and CDR2 YFSETQ. This CDR3 spans 14 amino acids. The CDR3 DNA reads TGCGCCAGCAGCCCCTACTCCGAGGCCTACGAGCAGTACTTC. Its translation: CASSPYSEAYEQYF.